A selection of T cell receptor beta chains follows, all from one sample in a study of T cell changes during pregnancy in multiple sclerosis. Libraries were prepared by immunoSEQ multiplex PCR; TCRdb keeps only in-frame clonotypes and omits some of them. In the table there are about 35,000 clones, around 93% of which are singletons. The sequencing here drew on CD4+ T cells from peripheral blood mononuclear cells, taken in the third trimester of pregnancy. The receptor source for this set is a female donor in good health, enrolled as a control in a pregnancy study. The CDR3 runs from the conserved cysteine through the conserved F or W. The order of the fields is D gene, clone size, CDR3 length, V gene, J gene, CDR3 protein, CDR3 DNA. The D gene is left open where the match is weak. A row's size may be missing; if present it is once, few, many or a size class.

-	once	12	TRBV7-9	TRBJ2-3	CASSSITDTQYF	TGTGCCAGCAGCTCTATAACAGATACGCAGTATTTT
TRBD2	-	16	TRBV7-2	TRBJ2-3	CASSNPRGGGTDTQYF	TGTGCCAGCAGTAACCCACGTGGGGGGGGCACAGATACGCAGTATTTT
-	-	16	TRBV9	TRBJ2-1	CASSVVGTGAIDEQFF	TGTGCCAGCAGCGTAGTAGGGACTGGAGCGATCGATGAGCAGTTCTTC
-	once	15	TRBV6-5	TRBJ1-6	CASSYDPRRASPLHF	TGTGCCAGCAGTTACGATCCCCGGCGGGCCTCACCCCTCCACTTT
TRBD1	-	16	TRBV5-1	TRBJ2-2	CASSLSGQGNTGELFF	TGCGCCAGCAGCTTGTCAGGACAGGGGAACACCGGGGAGCTGTTTTTT
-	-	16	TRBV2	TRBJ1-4	CASRGRGTTTNEKLFF	TGTGCCAGCAGGGGGAGGGGGACCACAACTAATGAAAAACTGTTTTTT
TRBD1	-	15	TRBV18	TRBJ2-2	CASSPPGGWTGELFF	TGTGCCAGCTCACCCCCAGGGGGCTGGACCGGGGAGCTGTTTTTT
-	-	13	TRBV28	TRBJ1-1	CASSGGNRQRAFF	TGTGCCAGCAGTGGGGGGAACCGCCAGAGAGCTTTCTTT
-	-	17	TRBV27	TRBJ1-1	CASTPGEGRFLGTEAFF	TGTGCCAGCACCCCCGGGGAGGGGAGATTCTTGGGCACTGAAGCTTTCTTT
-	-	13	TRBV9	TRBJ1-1	CASAQGRDTEAFF	TGTGCCAGCGCACAGGGCCGTGACACTGAAGCTTTCTTT
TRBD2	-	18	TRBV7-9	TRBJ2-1	CASSSLAGHTAYYNEQFF	TGTGCCAGCAGCTCTCTAGCGGGCCACACTGCTTACTACAATGAGCAGTTCTTC
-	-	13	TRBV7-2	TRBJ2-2	CASSNRVGGELFF	TGTGCCAGCAGCAACAGGGTCGGCGGGGAGCTGTTTTTT
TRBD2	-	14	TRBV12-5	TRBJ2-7	CASGGAGGAYEQYF	TGTGCTAGTGGGGGCGCGGGGGGGGCCTACGAGCAGTACTTC